Presented here are 30 T cell receptor beta chains from one specimen sequenced in a study of T-cell memory formation after mild COVID-19. One entry per CDR3 protein results from TCRdb running MiXCR on the 5' RACE reads. The sample holds some 310,000 distinct CDR3 sequences; 20% to 25% are singletons and the top ten take 21%. Specimen: PBMCs or a T cell subset sorted from them (not recorded which). Receptor source: a man between 18 and 29 years old who had mild COVID-19 (a few samples of this study predate the infection). Cell type and time point are not known.

The chain uses TRBV5-1 and TRBJ1-4; no clear D. This CDR3 contains 15 residues. Trimming shortened V by 0 bases and J by 8 bases, and 14 bases separated the two germline ends. Germline-derived CDR1 and CDR2 are SGHRS and YFSETQ. In nucleotides, the CDR3 is TGCGCCAGCAGCTTGGCCTCCCTGCGCGAGGAAAAACTGTTTTTT. Translated: CASSLASLREEKLFF. Variable domain in full (rest from reference TRBV5-1 and TRBJ1-4): KAGVTQTPRYLIKTRGQQVTLSCSPISGHRSVSWYQQTPGQGLQFLFEYFSETQRNKGNFPGRFSGRQFSNSRSEMNVSTLELGDSALYLCASSLASLREEKLFFGSGTQLSVL.

The J gene is TRBJ2-7, the V gene TRBV5-1; 10 nucleotides line up with TRBD1. The V gene end was trimmed by 3 bases and the J gene end by 5 bases; junction bases not matched to a gene: 8. There are 15 residues in the CDR3. Germline V CDR1 and CDR2: SGHRS, YFSETQ. CDR3 coding DNA: TGCGCCAGCAGCTCTACCGGGACAGGGGCAGACGAGCAGTACGTC. It specifies CASSSTGTGADEQYV.

Only a few counts were recorded for this clonotype. This chain connects TRBV7-8 to TRBJ1-2; tentatively, D is TRBD1 (5 bases). The CDR3 spans 14 residues. The germline V gene has CDR1 SGHVS and CDR2 FQNEAQ. V lost 0 bases and J 4 bases, leaving 9 bases between the germline ends. The CDR3 reads CASSLAGAGYGYTF. DNA of the CDR3: TGTGCCAGCAGCTTAGCAGGGGCGGGCTATGGCTACACCTTC.

The J gene is TRBJ2-1, the V gene TRBV6-2 or TRBV6-3, with TRBD1 matching over 7 bases. The CDR3 is 15 residues long. The germline CDR1 and CDR2 sequences are MNHEY and SVGEGT. Trimming cost V 6 bases and J 2 bases; bases outside gene matches: 7. The CDR3 DNA follows: TGTGCCAGCAGGCAGGGGGACCGGGCCTACAATGAGCAGTTCTTC. It yields the protein CASRQGDRAYNEQFF.

The chain couples TRBV4-1 to TRBJ1-1; D is ambiguous. Trimming cost V 0 bases and J 10 bases, with 9 bases left between them. The length of the CDR3 is 12 residues. Germline V gene lookup returns CDR1 MGHRA and CDR2 YSYEKL. The CDR3 DNA reads TGCGCCAGCAGCCAAGAAGAGGGAAGAGCTTTCTTT. Amino acid sequence: CASSQEEGRAFF.

This clonotype was counted ten times or more. V is TRBV5-6 and J is TRBJ2-7; possible D gene TRBD1, 5 bases. V dropped 1 base and J dropped 7 bases, with 18 bases sitting between them. The CDR3 loop spans 15 amino acids. Germline CDR1 is SGHDT and CDR2 is YYEEEE. CDR3 sequence reads: CASSLIAGNPTEQYV. The DNA of the CDR3 is TGTGCCAGCAGCTTGATCGCAGGGAACCCTACGGAGCAGTACGTC.

This clonotype occurred a few times. The gene calls are TRBV27 and TRBJ1-2, with a tentative D call TRBD1 (6 bases). The CDR3 spans 15 residues. CDR1 MNHEY and CDR2 SMNVEV come from the germline V gene (reference sequence). The germline V and J ends were trimmed by 6 bases and 2 bases, with 16 bases remaining between them. The CDR3 region has the DNA TGTGCCAGCAGCACCCTCAGGGGTATAAACTATGGCTACACCTTC. The encoded protein is CASSTLRGINYGYTF.

This clonotype occurred a few times. The V call is TRBV29-1, the J call TRBJ2-7; possible D gene TRBD2, 6 bases. This CDR3 spans 15 amino acids. Germline V lookup: CDR1 SQVTM, CDR2 ANQGSEA. V lost 4 bases, J lost 0 bases, and 16 bases lay in between. The CDR3 DNA reads as TGCAGCGTTGCTGCCGGGACTGGGAGCTCCTACGAGCAGTACGTC. Translation gives CSVAAGTGSSYEQYV.

The DNA for the CDR3 is TGTGCCAGCACCCCTGCTCGAGTCGGGGAGCTGTTTTTT. Translating it yields CASTPARVGELFF. This chain joins TRBV11-2 and TRBJ2-2; D is undetermined. The CDR3 consists of 13 residues. Germline CDR1 is SGHAT and CDR2 is FQNNGV. V lost 7 bases and J lost 7, with 13 bases in between.

This clonotype was counted at least ten times. The chain couples TRBV20-1 to TRBJ2-3; D unclear. Germline CDR1 DFQATT, CDR2 SNEGSKA (reference sequence). V was shortened by 1 base and J by 3 bases, with 11 bases between the two germline ends. This CDR3 has 14 amino acids. CDR3 sequence reads: CSARAPRLTDTQYF. The CDR3 DNA sequence: TGCAGTGCTAGAGCCCCTCGGTTGACAGATACGCAGTATTTT.

The chain links TRBV6-5 to TRBJ1-5; D is undetermined. The CDR3 is 14 residues long. Germline CDR1 and CDR2: MNHEY and SVGAGI. With 6 bases removed from V and 2 bases from J, the gap between germline ends came to 11 bases. The CDR3 DNA is TGTGCCAGCAGGCTAACAGTGGGCAATCAGCCCCAGCATTTT. Translating it yields CASRLTVGNQPQHF.

This clonotype was detected only a few times. J is TRBJ1-1 and V is TRBV4-1, with 7 bases identical to TRBD1. Looked up from germline, CDR1 is MGHRA and CDR2 is YSYEKL. The V segment lost 0 bases and the J segment 5 bases; nucleotides outside the gene matches: 6. The CDR3 length is 15 residues. The CDR3 sequence is CASSQEVRGRTEAFF. The CDR3 DNA reads as TGCGCCAGCAGCCAAGAGGTCAGGGGGAGGACTGAAGCTTTCTTT.

This clonotype was counted only a few times. The chain has TRBV7-9 and TRBJ2-7; D uncertain. Trimming removed 5 bases at V and 2 bases at J, with 19 bases between. This CDR3 spans 16 amino acids. The germline V gene encodes CDR1 SEHNR and CDR2 FQNEAQ (reference sequence). CDR3: CASSTTDLTETYEQYF. The CDR3 bases are TGTGCCAGCAGCACAACCGACCTTACCGAAACCTACGAGCAGTACTTC.

This clonotype showed up just a few times. J is TRBJ1-1 and V is TRBV19; D not resolved. The CDR3 length is 14 residues. V lost 6 bases and J 4 bases, leaving 15 bases between the germline ends. The germline V gene encodes CDR1 LNHDA and CDR2 SQIVND (reference sequence). In DNA form, the CDR3 reads TGTGCCAGTAGACCGGTGGGCTCGGGCACTGAAGCTTTCTTT. It yields the protein CASRPVGSGTEAFF.

This chain uses TRBV7-9 with TRBJ2-7; D possibly matches TRBD1 or TRBD2 (6 bases each). The V end was cut by 7 bases, the J end by 5 bases, with 18 bases between. This CDR3 is 14 amino acids long. Germline V CDR1 and CDR2: SEHNR, FQNEAQ (reference sequence). The CDR3 bases are TGTGCCAGCACCCCTTTCCGGGGGCCAGACGAGCAGTACTTC. This codes for CASTPFRGPDEQYF.

The rearrangement links TRBV7-2 to TRBJ2-2, with D possibly TRBD1 on 5 matching bases. Germline V CDR1 and CDR2: SGHTA, FQGNSA. This CDR3 is built from 15 residues. V dropped 5 bases and J dropped 3 bases, with 13 bases sitting between them. The CDR3 bases are TGTGCCAGCAGCGGGCTGACAGCCCACACCGGGGAGCTGTTTTTT. Protein: CASSGLTAHTGELFF. Based on the CDR3 plus reference TRBV7-2 and TRBJ2-2, the full variable domain is GAGVSQSPSNKVTEKGKDVELRCDPISGHTALYWYRQSLGQGLEFLIYFQGNSAPDKSGLPSDRFSAERTGGSVSTLTIQRTQQEDSAVYLCASSGLTAHTGELFFGEGSRLTVL.

The rearrangement joins TRBV12-3 or TRBV12-4 to TRBJ2-5, with 12 positions matching TRBD1. This CDR3 has 17 residues. V dropped 6 bases and J dropped 5; count of bases not matched to a gene: 13. This CDR3 reads CASSSTRDRGRDETQYF. CDR3 DNA: TGTGCCAGCAGCTCTACCCGGGACAGGGGGCGCGATGAGACCCAGTACTTC.

The J gene is TRBJ2-5, the V gene TRBV7-3; a weak D match, TRBD2 (6 bases). With 4 bases removed from V and 5 bases from J, the gap between germline ends came to 14 bases. The germline gives CDR1 SGHTA, CDR2 FQGTGA. The CDR3 consists of 14 residues. Here the CDR3 reads CASSSAGPGETQYF. The CDR3 bases are TGTGCCAGCAGCTCCGCGGGACCTGGGGAGACCCAGTACTTC.

The V gene is TRBV27, the J gene TRBJ2-1; the D gene is possibly TRBD2 (5 bases). Germline values: CDR1 MNHEY, CDR2 SMNVEV (reference sequence). The CDR3 spans 12 residues. V was cut by 1 base and J by 12 bases, with 10 bases left in between. DNA for the CDR3: TGTGCCAGCAGTTTATACGGGAATAGGCAGTTCTTC. Residues: CASSLYGNRQFF.

Only one count was recorded for this clonotype. The chain joins TRBV4-1 to TRBJ2-5, with TRBD1 matching 7 bases. V was pared by 2 bases and J by 4 bases, with 4 bases of the junction left unmatched. The CDR3 sequence is 14 residues long. Germline V gene lookup returns CDR1 MGHRA and CDR2 YSYEKL. The CDR3 sequence is CASSQTDRVETQYF. As DNA, the CDR3 is TGCGCCAGCAGCCAAACCGACAGGGTAGAGACCCAGTACTTC.

There are a few counts of this clonotype. The chain joins TRBV20-1 to TRBJ2-5; 7 nucleotides line up with TRBD2. This CDR3 contains 17 residues. Germline assignment: CDR1 DFQATT and CDR2 SNEGSKA (reference sequence). V lost 3 bases and J lost 0; bases outside the gene matches: 13. The CDR3 region has the DNA TGCAGTGCTAGCCAGGAGGGAGGGAGGGAGTACCAAGAGACCCAGTACTTC. It is translated as CSASQEGGREYQETQYF.

The genes are TRBV7-3 and TRBJ2-5; 7 bases align to TRBD2. V shed 5 bases, J shed 2 bases, and the junction held 2 bases outside the gene matches. Germline V gene data show CDR1 as SGHTA and CDR2 as FQGTGA. The length of the CDR3 is 13 residues. For the CDR3, the DNA is TGTGCCAGCAGCCCACTAGCGCAAGAGACCCAGTACTTC. This encodes CASSPLAQETQYF.

The DNA of the CDR3 is TGCAGTGCAACCCTGGGCAGGGGGTCAATTTACGAGCAGTACTTC. This encodes CSATLGRGSIYEQYF. V gene TRBV20-1 combines with J gene TRBJ2-7, with 7 bases identical to TRBD1. This CDR3 comprises 15 residues. V dropped 6 bases and J dropped 4; count of bases not matched to a gene: 15. Germline loops: CDR1 DFQATT, CDR2 SNEGSKA (reference sequence).

In the case of this clonotype: Germline and junction disagree at one end, which may indicate a read error. CDR3 coding DNA: TGTGCCAGCAGCGGTTCTGGACCGGGCCGCCTGAACACTGAATCTTTCTTT. Amino acid sequence: CASSGSGPGRLNTESFF. This chain joins TRBV5-5 and TRBJ1-1; D gene ambiguous. Germline CDR1 is SGHKS and CDR2 is YYEKEE (reference sequence). This CDR3 has 17 amino acids. Supplemented by reference TRBV5-5 and TRBJ1-1, the full variable domain reads DAGVTQSPTHLIKTRGQQVTLRCSPISGHKSVSWYQQVLGQGPQFIFQYYEKEERGRGNFPDRFSARQFPNYSSELNVNALLLGDSALYLCASSGSGPGRLNTESFFGQGTRLTVV.

This clonotype has a handful of counts. The chain couples TRBV6-5 to TRBJ2-1, with 8 bases that match TRBD2. V lost 8 bases and J lost 6; bases outside the gene matches: 6. The CDR3 spans 13 residues. Germline loops: CDR1 MNHEY, CDR2 SVGAGI. The CDR3 sequence: CASAGGLGNEQFF. The CDR3 coding sequence is TGTGCCAGCGCGGGGGGCCTGGGCAATGAGCAGTTCTTC.

This chain joins TRBV29-1 and TRBJ1-2; D gene ambiguous. Trimming stripped 6 bases from V and 4 bases from J, with 18 bases between. The CDR3 has 14 amino acids. CDR1 is SQVTM and CDR2 is ANQGSEA in the germline V gene. This chain's CDR3 is CSVFVGDGFYGYTF. For the CDR3, the DNA is TGCAGCGTGTTTGTGGGCGACGGATTCTATGGCTACACCTTC.

The chain carries TRBV28 and TRBJ2-7; D not resolved. Germline V lookup: CDR1 MDHEN, CDR2 SYDVKM. Trimming removed 7 bases from V and 0 bases from J, with 13 bases in between. CDR3 length: 14 residues. CDR3 region: CASMSAPSSYEQYV. The CDR3 DNA is TGTGCCAGCATGTCCGCTCCGAGCTCCTACGAGCAGTACGTC.

This chain links TRBV20-1 with TRBJ1-1, with a tentative D call TRBD1 (6 bases). Germline V gene data show CDR1 as DFQATT and CDR2 as SNEGSKA (reference sequence). The ends were cut back, 1 base at V and 3 bases at J, with 12 bases in the middle. The CDR3 length is 14 residues. As DNA, the CDR3 is TGCAGTGCTAGAGCGGGGGCTAAGGACACTGAAGCTTTCTTT. Translation gives CSARAGAKDTEAFF.

This clonotype was seen only a few times. The J gene is TRBJ2-3, the V gene TRBV7-2; 9 nucleotides line up with TRBD2. Germline V lookup: CDR1 SGHTA, CDR2 FQGNSA. V gave up 5 bases and J gave up 5 bases; unmatched junction bases: 14. CDR3 length equals 17 residues. CDR3 residues: CASSRGRGGPEGDTQYF. The CDR3 DNA is TGTGCCAGCAGCCGAGGGCGGGGGGGGCCTGAGGGAGATACGCAGTATTTT.

V gene TRBV4-2 combines with J gene TRBJ2-3, with TRBD1 identical over 8 bases. This CDR3 region has 15 residues. J gave up 0 bases and V 8 bases, and 7 bases lay outside the gene matches. Per germline, CDR1 LGHNA and CDR2 YNFKEQ. The CDR3 region has the DNA TGTGCCAGCGACAGGGGTTTAACCAGCACAGATACGCAGTATTTT. Translating gives CASDRGLTSTDTQYF.